The 27 T cell receptor beta chains given below trace back to one sample, sequenced in a study of T cell responses to AZD1222 COVID-19 vaccine (dated by TCRdb to the early 2020s). Preparation of the library involved the immunoSEQ multiplex PCR assay. Held by TCRdb, this immuneACCESS table contains in-frame sequences only and omits some clones. Under half of the omission traces to an unresolved V gene where checked; the cause of the rest is unknown. Here the sample has roughly 180,000 clones; 94% occur a single time. The biggest ten clones account for about 0.64% of the sample. This specimen's time point label, interpreted: baseline before first vaccination. The source was peripheral blood, collected on day 0 of AZD1222 vaccination. The origin of the receptors is an adult in good health.

The gene calls are TRBV15 and TRBJ2-1; D is unresolved. Germline values: CDR1 LNHNV, CDR2 YYDKDF (reference sequence). The CDR3 contains 13 residues. Trimming removed 3 bases from V and 6 bases from J, with 9 bases in between. The chain's CDR3 is CATSRGLGNEQFF. The CDR3 nucleotides are TGTGCCACCAGCAGGGGCCTTGGCAATGAGCAGTTCTTC.

The chain employs TRBV24-1 and TRBJ1-2, with 8 bases matching TRBD1. This CDR3 contains 16 residues. V was clipped by 5 bases and J by 7 bases; unmatched bases: 14. Germline V lookup: CDR1 KGHDR, CDR2 SFDVKD. The CDR3 region has the DNA TGTGCCACCAGTGCGTCTAGACAGGGGTCTGTAAGTGGCTACACCTTC. This codes for CATSASRQGSVSGYTF.

The chain joins TRBV7-2 to TRBJ1-2; D gene ambiguous. CDR3 length: 13 amino acids. V lost 3 bases and J lost 8, with 13 bases in between. CDR1 is SGHTA, CDR2 FQGNSA, per germline. In DNA, the CDR3 is TGTGCCAGCAGCTTCAACGGGCGAGGCGGCTACACCTTC. It translates to CASSFNGRGGYTF. The full variable domain, rest sourced from reference TRBV7-2 and TRBJ1-2, is GAGVSQSPSNKVTEKGKDVELRCDPISGHTALYWYRQSLGQGLEFLIYFQGNSAPDKSGLPSDRFSAERTGGSVSTLTIQRTQQEDSAVYLCASSFNGRGGYTFGSGTRLTVV.

In regard to this clone: In the same sample, other DNA sequences code for this CDR3. The chain uses TRBV7-2 and TRBJ1-1; D possibly corresponds to TRBD1 (6 bases). The CDR3 spans 14 residues. Per germline, CDR1 SGHTA and CDR2 FQGNSA. V gave up 1 base and J gave up 1 base, with 7 bases separating them. CDR3 region: CASSLVGGNTEAFF. The CDR3 nucleotides read TGTGCCAGCAGCTTAGTAGGGGGGAACACTGAAGCTTTCTTT.

This rearrangement joins TRBV9 to TRBJ1-1, with a tentative D call TRBD1 (5 bases). The CDR3 runs to 15 residues. The V end was cut by 3 bases, the J end by 1 base, with 13 bases between. Germline V gene lookup returns CDR1 SGDLS and CDR2 YYNGEE. The CDR3 region is CASSGGLPPNTEAFF. The DNA of the CDR3 is TGTGCCAGCAGCGGGGGACTGCCTCCGAACACTGAAGCTTTCTTT.

The chain is built from TRBV6-5 and TRBJ2-7; the D gene could be TRBD1 or TRBD2 (5 bases each). The CDR3 extends over 14 amino acids. Germline V gene lookup returns CDR1 MNHEY and CDR2 SVGAGI. V shed 0 bases and J shed 3 bases, with 9 bases lying between them. The CDR3 loop reads CASSYSGVYYEQYF. The DNA for the CDR3 is TGTGCCAGCAGTTACTCGGGGGTTTACTACGAGCAGTACTTC.

The chain carries TRBV28 and TRBJ2-1; 7 bases align to TRBD1. The CDR3 has 14 residues. Trimming took 3 bases from V and 8 from J; bases not matched to a gene: 7. Looked up from germline, CDR1 is MDHEN and CDR2 is SYDVKM. The CDR3 protein is CASSFLDRVDEQFF. CDR3 nucleotide sequence: TGTGCCAGCAGTTTCCTCGACAGGGTAGATGAGCAGTTCTTC.

The chain links TRBV9 to TRBJ1-4; 7 bases map to TRBD1. Germline V gives CDR1 SGDLS, CDR2 YYNGEE. The CDR3 totals 15 residues. V gave up 6 bases and J gave up 4 bases; unmatched junction bases: 9. CDR3 in DNA: TGTGCCAGCAACCCAGGGGACAGCCTTAATGAAAAACTGTTTTTT. This encodes CASNPGDSLNEKLFF.

This chain connects TRBV2 to TRBJ2-3; D perhaps matches TRBD2 (5 bases). This CDR3 spans 15 amino acids. The germline V gene encodes CDR1 SNHLY and CDR2 FYNNEI. Between the trimmed V and J ends, which lost 6 bases and 2 bases, there was a span of 15 bases. The DNA for the CDR3 is TGTGCCAGCAGGAAGACTATACTAATCACAGATACGCAGTATTTT. It specifies CASRKTILITDTQYF. The variable domain in full, completed from reference TRBV2 and TRBJ2-3, reads EPEVTQTPSHQVTQMGQEVILRCVPISNHLYFYWYRQILGQKVEFLVSFYNNEISEKSEIFDDQFSVERPDGSNFTLKIRSTKLEDSAMYFCASRKTILITDTQYFGPGTRLTVL.

This chain joins TRBV5-6 and TRBJ2-2; 16 bases are shared with TRBD2. CDR3 length: 18 amino acids. Germline values: CDR1 SGHDT, CDR2 YYEEEE. The ends lost 2 bases at V and 6 bases at J; junction bases unmatched: 7. The CDR3 region has the DNA TGTGCCAGCAGCTTCACCGGGACTAGCGGGAGGGCCTCCGGGGAGCTGTTTTTT. Protein sequence: CASSFTGTSGRASGELFF.

The rearrangement uses TRBV19 and TRBJ1-6; TRBD1 aligns across 7 bases. The CDR3 extends over 17 amino acids. Germline loops: CDR1 LNHDA, CDR2 SQIVND (reference sequence). V dropped 5 bases and J dropped 0; count of bases not matched to a gene: 7. The CDR3 DNA follows: TGTGCCAGTAGTGGTCCGGACAGGAGCTCCTATAATTCACCCCTCCACTTT. It codes for CASSGPDRSSYNSPLHF.

The rearrangement uses TRBV18 and TRBJ1-5; D is ambiguous. In germline, CDR1 is KGHSH, CDR2 LQKENI. This CDR3 region has 13 residues. The V gene lost 2 bases and the J gene lost 7 bases, with 9 bases spanning the gap. The CDR3 loop reads CASSPGVEQPQHF. CDR3 DNA: TGTGCCAGCTCACCAGGGGTGGAACAGCCCCAGCATTTT.

This chain connects TRBV19 to TRBJ1-3, with D maybe TRBD1 (5 bases). Trimming left V 5 bases short and J 0 bases short, with 8 bases between. Germline values: CDR1 LNHDA, CDR2 SQIVND (reference sequence). The CDR3 spans 14 residues. CDR3 sequence reads: CASSQQVSGNTIYF. DNA of the CDR3: TGTGCCAGTAGTCAACAGGTCTCTGGAAACACCATATATTTT.

The chain has TRBV6-5 and TRBJ1-1, with TRBD1 as a possible D gene (5 bases). CDR3 length: 16 residues. The V end was cut by 4 bases, the J end by 0 bases, with 15 bases between. Germline V gene data show CDR1 as MNHEY and CDR2 as SVGAGI. CDR3 nucleotide sequence: TGTGCCAGCAGTTCAGGGAAGGGCTACATGAACACTGAAGCTTTCTTT. Encoded protein: CASSSGKGYMNTEAFF.

In nucleotides, the CDR3 is TGTGCCAGCAGCTTGATGACCGGGACGGTATATGGCTACACCTTC. Translation gives CASSLMTGTVYGYTF. V and J are TRBV7-8 and TRBJ1-2; tentative D call: TRBD1 (5 bases). The CDR3 consists of 15 residues. V was trimmed by 3 bases and J by 5 bases, leaving 16 bases between them. CDR1 is SGHVS and CDR2 is FQNEAQ in the germline V gene.

The CDR3: CASSHSAEAFF. The CDR3, as DNA: TGTGCCAGCAGCCACTCGGCTGAAGCTTTCTTT. The rearrangement links TRBV3-1 (or the pseudogene TRBV3-2) to TRBJ1-1; no definite D call. The CDR3 totals 11 residues. The germline gives CDR1 LGHDT, CDR2 YNNKEL (reference sequence). Trimming pared 3 bases from V and 6 bases from J, leaving 5 bases between.

The chain employs TRBV27 and TRBJ1-5, with a weak D call TRBD1 (5 bases). Germline V lookup: CDR1 MNHEY, CDR2 SMNVEV (reference sequence). The CDR3 is made up of 17 amino acids. Trimming removed 4 bases at V and 10 bases at J, with 26 bases between. The CDR3 bases are TGTGCCAGCAGTTCCCGGGGGGGGTTTGGCCCCGCGCATCCCCAGCATTTT. Amino acids: CASSSRGGFGPAHPQHF.

V and J are TRBV29-1 and TRBJ2-1; 8 bases agree with TRBD2. Per the germline V gene, CDR1 is SQVTM and CDR2 is ANQGSEA. With V trimmed by 6 bases and J by 10 bases, 14 bases remained unmatched. The CDR3 runs to 14 residues. The CDR3 DNA reads TGCAGCGTCATCCCCGGGACTAGTCTGGCCGAGCAGTTCTTC. Protein product: CSVIPGTSLAEQFF.

The rearrangement links TRBV6-5 to TRBJ2-7, with D possibly called TRBD1 or TRBD2 (5 bases each). Trimming took off 6 bases at V and 3 bases at J, with 15 bases between the two ends. This CDR3 is built from 14 residues. Germline values: CDR1 MNHEY, CDR2 SVGAGI. The CDR3 reads CASRRDRGYYEQYF. The CDR3, as DNA: TGTGCCAGCAGGAGGGATCGGGGCTACTACGAGCAGTACTTC.

The V gene is TRBV30, the J gene TRBJ1-3; TRBD1 matches 7 bases. The germline gives CDR1 GTSNPN, CDR2 SVGIG (reference sequence). The CDR3 is 16 residues long. Germline trimming cut 0 bases from V and 6 bases from J; bases unmatched to any gene: 11. Here the CDR3 reads CAWSVPTGKSANTIYF. As DNA, the CDR3 is TGTGCCTGGAGTGTCCCGACAGGGAAGTCGGCAAACACCATATATTTT.

This chain connects TRBV5-4 to TRBJ2-3; perhaps D is TRBD1 or TRBD2 (5 bases each). From germline, CDR1 is SGHNT and CDR2 YYREEE (reference sequence). This CDR3 spans 14 amino acids. V lost 5 bases to trimming and J lost 4 bases, with 14 bases between them. As DNA, the CDR3 is TGTGCCAGCAGGACACCGGGACCCTCAGATACGCAGTATTTT. It codes for CASRTPGPSDTQYF.

The chain links TRBV6-5 to TRBJ2-7, with TRBD1 as a possible D gene (6 bases). Between the trimmed V and J ends, which lost 10 bases and 7 bases, there was a span of 14 bases. CDR1 is MNHEY, CDR2 SVGAGI, per germline. The CDR3 has 11 residues. CDR3 residues: CATTQGSEQYF. The CDR3, as DNA: TGTGCCACCACACAGGGATCAGAGCAGTACTTC.

J is TRBJ1-4 and V is TRBV29-1; unclear D gene. Germline V gene lookup returns CDR1 SQVTM and CDR2 ANQGSEA. The V gene lost 7 bases and the J gene lost 8 bases, with 14 bases spanning the gap. The CDR3 spans 12 residues. CDR3 residues: CSAGRSREKLFF. Written as DNA, the CDR3 is TGCAGCGCCGGCAGGTCGCGGGAAAAACTGTTTTTT.

The rearrangement links TRBV25-1 to TRBJ2-1, with D maybe TRBD2 (6 bases). Germline CDR1 and CDR2: MGHDK and SYGVNS. V lost 5 bases, J lost 6 bases, and 14 bases lay in between. CDR3 length: 14 residues. The CDR3 is CASSSEGAANEQFF. CDR3 DNA sequence: TGTGCCAGCAGTTCGGAGGGCGCCGCCAATGAGCAGTTCTTC.

The chain uses TRBV7-2 and TRBJ2-1; no reliable D call. CDR3 length equals 15 residues. Trimming removed 1 base from V and 4 bases from J, with 11 bases in between. Germline V lookup: CDR1 SGHTA, CDR2 FQGNSA. The CDR3 spells CASSLVVTPYNEQFF. CDR3 nucleotide sequence: TGTGCCAGCAGCTTAGTAGTGACCCCTTACAATGAGCAGTTCTTC.

V and J are TRBV14 and TRBJ1-2; 9 positions agree with TRBD1. Trimming cost V 3 bases and J 6 bases; bases outside gene matches: 8. Germline V CDR1 and CDR2: SGHDN, FVKESK. This CDR3 is 15 amino acids long. The CDR3 sequence is CASSQTGTGTHGYTF. The DNA of the CDR3 is TGTGCCAGCAGCCAGACCGGGACAGGGACTCATGGCTACACCTTC.

The J gene is TRBJ1-2, the V gene TRBV11-2; the D is unclear. The CDR3 has 14 amino acids. CDR1 is SGHAT, CDR2 FQNNGV, per germline. V lost 5 bases and J 4 bases, leaving 14 bases between the germline ends. CDR3 in amino acids: CASSLRIWIYGYTF. The CDR3 DNA sequence: TGTGCCAGCAGCCTTCGGATTTGGATCTATGGCTACACCTTC.